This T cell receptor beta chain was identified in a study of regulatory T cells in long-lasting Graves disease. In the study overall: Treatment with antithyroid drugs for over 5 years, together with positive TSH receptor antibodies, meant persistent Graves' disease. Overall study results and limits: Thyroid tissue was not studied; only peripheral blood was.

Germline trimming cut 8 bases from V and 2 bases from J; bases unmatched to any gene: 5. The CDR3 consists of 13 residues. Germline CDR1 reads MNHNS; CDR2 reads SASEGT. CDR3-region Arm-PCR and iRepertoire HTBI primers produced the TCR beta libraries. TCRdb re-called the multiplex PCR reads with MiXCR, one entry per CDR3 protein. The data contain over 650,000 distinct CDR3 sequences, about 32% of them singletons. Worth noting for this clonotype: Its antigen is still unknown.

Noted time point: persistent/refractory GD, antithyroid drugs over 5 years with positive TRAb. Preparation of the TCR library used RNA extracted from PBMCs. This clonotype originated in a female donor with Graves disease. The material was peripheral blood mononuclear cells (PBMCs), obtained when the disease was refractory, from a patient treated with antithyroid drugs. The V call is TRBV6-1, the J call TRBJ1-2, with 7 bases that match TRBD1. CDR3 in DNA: TGTGCCAGCGGCCAACAGGGGAACTATGGCTACACCTTC. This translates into CASGQQGNYGYTF.